The 27 T cell receptor beta chains in this list originate from one sample, sequenced in a study of beta chain features in type 1 diabetes. Expressed TCRB transcripts were sequenced, since all the RNA that had been isolated was reverse transcribed. Using immunoSEQ multiplex PCR, the repertoire was profiled, and TCRdb retains in-frame clones only, with some absent. There are about 450,000 clones in the sample; around 10% occur only once, and approximately 0.05% lies in the top ten. Sample: naive CD4+ T cells from blood. The receptors here all came from a woman between 18 and 29 years old in good health.

This chain connects TRBV9 to TRBJ1-5; D is perhaps TRBD1 (5 bases). The CDR3 is made up of 15 amino acids. Germline CDR1 SGDLS, CDR2 YYNGEE. Trimming took off 3 bases at V and 0 bases at J, with 10 bases between the two ends. For the CDR3, the DNA is TGTGCCAGCAGCGGAGGGGTTTCTAGCAATCAGCCCCAGCATTTT. This encodes CASSGGVSSNQPQHF.

V and J are TRBV4-3 and TRBJ2-7; D remains ambiguous. The germline V and J ends were trimmed by 0 bases and 6 bases, with 15 bases remaining between them. The CDR3 loop spans 15 amino acids. The V gene's germline CDR1 is LGHNA and CDR2 YSLEER. The CDR3 sequence: CASSQDTFTVREQYF. The CDR3 nucleotides read TGCGCCAGCAGCCAAGACACATTTACAGTTCGCGAGCAGTACTTC.

This clone was picked up one time. The chain recombines TRBV27 with TRBJ2-2; D is undetermined. V was cut by 6 bases and J by 5 bases, with 16 bases left in between. The CDR3 length is 15 residues. Germline V gene sequence: CDR1 MNHEY, CDR2 SMNVEV (reference sequence). The CDR3 is CASRRSKGSTGELFF. The CDR3 DNA is TGTGCCAGCAGACGATCTAAGGGATCTACCGGGGAGCTGTTTTTT.

This clone has only a few counts. In nucleotides, the CDR3 is TGTGCCACCAGCCGCTCCGGGACAGGGTTTAGAAACACCATATATTTT. Its protein is CATSRSGTGFRNTIYF. This chain links TRBV15 with TRBJ1-3; 9 bases match TRBD1. The germline CDR1 and CDR2 sequences are LNHNV and YYDKDF (reference sequence). Trimming removed 5 bases from V and 5 bases from J; junction bases left unmatched: 10. This CDR3 contains 16 residues.

This clone was recorded a few times. V and J are TRBV7-8 and TRBJ1-5, with D unclear. CDR3 length: 14 residues. Trimming removed 1 base from V and 5 bases from J, with 9 bases in between. CDR1 is SGHVS, CDR2 FQNEAQ, per germline. The CDR3: CASSLGAAYQPQHF. The CDR3 coding sequence is TGTGCCAGCAGCTTAGGGGCAGCCTATCAGCCCCAGCATTTT.

This clone has a handful of counts. The chain has TRBV7-9 and TRBJ2-1; possible D gene TRBD2, 6 bases. Per germline, CDR1 SEHNR and CDR2 FQNEAQ (reference sequence). V dropped 5 bases and J dropped 10 bases, with 12 bases sitting between them. The CDR3 loop spans 12 amino acids. CDR3 in amino acids: CASSRGTPEQFF. The DNA for the CDR3 is TGTGCCAGCAGCCGGGGGACTCCAGAGCAGTTCTTC.

Only a few counts were recorded for this clone. The V and J genes are TRBV20-1 and TRBJ2-3; D is perhaps TRBD2 (6 bases). V was cut by 6 bases and J by 8 bases, with 12 bases left in between. The germline V gene has CDR1 DFQATT and CDR2 SNEGSKA (reference sequence). This CDR3 has 11 residues. DNA of the CDR3: TGCAGTGCAGCTAGCGCGGGTACGCAGTATTTT. Protein product: CSAASAGTQYF.

The V gene is TRBV9, the J gene TRBJ2-2, with D unresolved. Germline V gene sequence: CDR1 SGDLS, CDR2 YYNGEE. Trimming stripped 3 bases from V and 5 bases from J, with 8 bases between. This CDR3 spans 13 amino acids. CDR3 region: CASSETWTGELFF. The CDR3, as DNA: TGTGCCAGCAGCGAGACCTGGACCGGGGAGCTGTTTTTT.

This clone was observed a handful of times. The chain uses TRBV9 and TRBJ2-2; 12 positions agree with TRBD2. V gave up 4 bases and J gave up 8 bases; unmatched junction bases: 6. Per the germline V gene, CDR1 is SGDLS and CDR2 is YYNGEE. The CDR3 extends over 15 amino acids. CDR3 region: CASSLLGLAGGELFF. The CDR3 DNA reads as TGTGCCAGCAGCTTACTTGGACTAGCGGGAGGGGAGCTGTTTTTT.

As concerns this clone: Other nucleotide sequences in the sample specify the same CDR3. This rearrangement joins TRBV7-9 to TRBJ1-1; D call uncertain. Germline V gene lookup returns CDR1 SEHNR and CDR2 FQNEAQ (reference sequence). CDR3 size: 12 residues. The V gene lost 3 bases and the J gene lost 1 base, with 3 bases spanning the gap. The CDR3 DNA reads TGTGCCAGCAGCTTTTCGAACACTGAAGCTTTCTTT. Translated, it gives CASSFSNTEAFF.

CDR3 in DNA: TGCGCCAGCAGCCTGGCGGGAGGGCAAGAGACCCAGTACTTC. It translates to CASSLAGGQETQYF. V and J are TRBV4-3 and TRBJ2-5; 9 bases map to TRBD2. V dropped 4 bases and J dropped 2; count of bases not matched to a gene: 2. This CDR3 contains 14 residues. Germline V lookup: CDR1 LGHNA, CDR2 YSLEER.

The chain links TRBV5-4 to TRBJ2-1; 7 bases align to TRBD2. With 4 bases clipped from V and 5 bases from J, the junction kept 15 bases outside the gene matches. The CDR3 extends over 17 amino acids. The germline V gene has CDR1 SGHNT and CDR2 YYREEE (reference sequence). CDR3 loop: CASSQGTGGPINNEQFF. As DNA, the CDR3 is TGTGCCAGCAGCCAAGGGACGGGAGGACCTATTAACAATGAGCAGTTCTTC. Filled out from reference TRBV5-4 and TRBJ2-1, the complete variable domain reads ETGVTQSPTHLIKTRGQQVTLRCSSQSGHNTVSWYQQALGQGPQFIFQYYREEENGRGNFPPRFSGLQFPNYSSELNVNALELDDSALYLCASSQGTGGPINNEQFFGPGTRLTVL.

In its sample, this clone was seen a few times. The rearrangement joins TRBV7-8 to TRBJ2-4, with 7 bases fitting TRBD1. The CDR3 consists of 15 residues. J gave up 2 bases and V 5 bases, and 6 bases lay outside the gene matches. The V gene's germline CDR1 is SGHVS and CDR2 FQNEAQ. CDR3 sequence reads: CASSRDSYSKNIQYF. The DNA of the CDR3 is TGTGCCAGCAGCCGGGACAGTTATTCCAAAAACATTCAGTACTTC.

This clone was picked up a small number of times. The CDR3 sequence is CASRDQTGTEAFF. In nucleotides, the CDR3 is TGTGCCAGCCGAGACCAGACAGGCACTGAAGCTTTCTTT. The V and J genes are TRBV2 and TRBJ1-1, with TRBD1 as a possible D gene (6 bases). Germline V gene data show CDR1 as SNHLY and CDR2 as FYNNEI. The CDR3 is made up of 13 amino acids. Trimming pared 8 bases from V and 4 bases from J, leaving 14 bases between.

V gene TRBV29-1 combines with J gene TRBJ2-3, with 7 positions matching TRBD2. The junction had 7 bases not matched to a gene; V was cut back by 4 bases and J by 6 bases. Germline V gene sequence: CDR1 SQVTM, CDR2 ANQGSEA. The CDR3 is 13 amino acids. The CDR3 DNA reads as TGCAGCGTTGGGCTAGCGGAAGCCGATACGCAGTATTTT. It encodes CSVGLAEADTQYF.

This clone has only a few counts. The chain is built from TRBV7-2 and TRBJ2-1, with a tentative D call TRBD2 (6 bases). CDR1 and CDR2 from the germline V gene are SGHTA and FQGNSA. The CDR3 is made up of 14 amino acids. V lost 6 bases and J lost 2, with 11 bases in between. The CDR3 reads CASRIGGTYNEQFF. The CDR3 DNA reads as TGTGCCAGCAGAATTGGGGGGACCTACAATGAGCAGTTCTTC.

This clone occurred a few times. The V and J genes are TRBV7-2 and TRBJ2-3; tentative D call: TRBD1 (6 bases). This CDR3 comprises 15 residues. V shed 2 bases and J shed 2 bases, with 11 bases lying between them. The V gene's germline CDR1 is SGHTA and CDR2 FQGNSA. This chain's CDR3 is CASSLIGGSTDTQYF. The CDR3, as DNA: TGTGCCAGCAGCTTAATTGGGGGCTCCACAGATACGCAGTATTTT.

The chain has TRBV5-1 and TRBJ1-2, with TRBD1 matching 7 bases. Per germline, CDR1 SGHRS and CDR2 YFSETQ. The CDR3 covers 14 residues. The trim removed 7 bases at V and 7 bases at J, leaving 13 bases unmatched. The CDR3 sequence: CASGRDRRGLGYTF. DNA of the CDR3: TGCGCCAGCGGCAGGGACAGAAGGGGTCTTGGCTACACCTTC.

V and J are TRBV7-9 and TRBJ2-1; TRBD1 is a possible D gene (6 bases). Per the germline V gene, CDR1 is SEHNR and CDR2 is FQNEAQ (reference sequence). The CDR3 has 15 residues. Deletions cut 7 bases from V and 8 bases from J, with 21 bases between. The CDR3 here is CASTRGLSGDHEQFF. CDR3 in DNA: TGTGCCAGCACTCGGGGTCTCTCAGGGGACCATGAGCAGTTCTTC.

This chain uses TRBV29-1 with TRBJ2-3; 7 positions agree with TRBD1. The length of the CDR3 is 11 residues. The germline CDR1 and CDR2 sequences are SQVTM and ANQGSEA. The V gene end was trimmed by 7 bases and the J gene end by 6 bases; junction bases not matched to a gene: 4. In nucleotides, the CDR3 is TGCAGCGACCTGGACAGGGATACGCAGTATTTT. The encoded protein is CSDLDRDTQYF.

This clone has more than one count but fewer than ten. The gene calls are TRBV7-2 and TRBJ2-5; the D is unclear. The CDR3 spans 11 residues. V was cut by 3 bases and J by 5 bases, with 4 bases left in between. Germline V gives CDR1 SGHTA, CDR2 FQGNSA. The CDR3 DNA is TGTGCCAGCAGCTTTTCGGAGACCCAGTACTTC. The encoded protein is CASSFSETQYF.

The sample holds a few counts of this clone. The V and J genes are TRBV29-1 and TRBJ2-3; a possible D gene is TRBD2 (5 bases). The CDR3 is 12 residues long. Between the trimmed V and J ends, which lost 4 bases and 2 bases, there was a span of 7 bases. Germline CDR1 is SQVTM and CDR2 is ANQGSEA. CDR3 bases: TGCAGCGTTGGTCGGGACACAGATACGCAGTATTTT. Protein sequence: CSVGRDTDTQYF.

This CDR3 reads CASSPITSGRSYNEQFF. The CDR3 nucleotides read TGTGCCAGCTCACCTATTACTAGCGGGAGATCCTACAATGAGCAGTTCTTC. The chain combines TRBV18 with TRBJ2-1; 11 bases are shared with TRBD2. This CDR3 is built from 17 residues. V trimming: 3 bases; J trimming: 1 base; junction bases outside the gene matches: 5. In germline, CDR1 is KGHSH, CDR2 LQKENI. Together with reference TRBV18 and TRBJ2-1, the CDR3 gives the full variable domain: NAGVMQNPRHLVRRRGQEARLRCSPMKGHSHVYWYRQLPEEGLKFMVYLQKENIIDESGMPKERFSAEFPKEGPSILRIQQVVRGDSAAYFCASSPITSGRSYNEQFFGPGTRLTVL.

The chain links TRBV20-1 to TRBJ1-2; the D is unclear. This CDR3 is 11 amino acids long. V gave up 2 bases and J gave up 8 bases, with 9 bases separating them. Germline assignment: CDR1 DFQATT and CDR2 SNEGSKA (reference sequence). CDR3 bases: TGCAGTGCTAGATCGACCGGAGGCTACACCTTC. This translates into CSARSTGGYTF.

This clone was counted between two and nine times. CDR3 residues: CASKGGLANNSYEQYV. CDR3 DNA: TGTGCCAGCAAGGGAGGACTAGCCAACAACTCTTACGAGCAGTACGTC. This chain uses TRBV21-1 with TRBJ2-7; TRBD2, the table's D call, was not compared with the DNA. TRBV21-1 is annotated as a pseudogene. The CDR3 consists of 16 residues.

This clone turned up a few times. At the DNA level, this CDR3 is encoded by other sequences in the same sample as well. The chain combines TRBV18 with TRBJ2-5; D gene uncertain. Trimming took 2 bases from V and 4 from J, leaving 2 bases between them. Per germline, CDR1 KGHSH and CDR2 LQKENI. CDR3 length equals 11 residues. CDR3 sequence: CASSPSETQYF. The CDR3 DNA sequence: TGTGCCAGCTCACCATCAGAGACCCAGTACTTC.

This clone has only a few counts. The chain recombines TRBV7-3 with TRBJ2-3; maybe TRBD2 (6 bases). The germline V and J ends were trimmed by 7 bases and 2 bases, with 19 bases remaining between them. The CDR3 runs 16 residues. Looked up from germline, CDR1 is SGHTA and CDR2 is FQGTGA. Written as DNA, the CDR3 is TGTGCCAGCACCCTTCCACCGGGGGTTAACACAGATACGCAGTATTTT. As protein: CASTLPPGVNTDTQYF.